This T cell receptor beta chain was captured in a study of memory CD4+ T cells and cytomegalovirus serostatus. Overall study context: Of the healthy Belgian adults, 9 or 10 were CMV seropositive and 20 to 25 seronegative.

Points on this clone: Its target is unknown.

Original processing methods: Out-of-frame sequences were removed, leaving roughly 2.1 million distinct TCRbeta sequences. Sequenced by immunoSEQ multiplex PCR; TCRdb stores in-frame clones only, minus some. That table furnishes V, J and clone size, whereas the DNA furnished D and trimming. The profile shows roughly 40,000 clones, around 79% of them singletons. Regarding the study as a whole: CD4+ memory repertoires contained about two fifths of the 164 reported CMV TCRbeta sequences.

Germline loops: CDR1 MNHNS, CDR2 SASEGT. The CDR3 contains 15 residues. The V and J ends lost 0 bases and 1 base respectively, with 6 bases between them. The sort gate was single viable CD3+CD4+CD8-CD45RO+ cells for memory CD4+ T cells. Serostatus was set by detecting CMV pp150, pp28, p38, p52 IgG. The chain joins TRBV6-1 to TRBJ1-4, with D unresolved. This TCR derives from an adult in good health and CMV-seronegative. The sequenced material came from memory CD4+ T cells from blood. The CDR3 protein is CASSEAGGTNEKLFF. In nucleotides, the CDR3 is TGTGCCAGCAGTGAAGCGGGCGGAACTAATGAAAAACTGTTTTTT.